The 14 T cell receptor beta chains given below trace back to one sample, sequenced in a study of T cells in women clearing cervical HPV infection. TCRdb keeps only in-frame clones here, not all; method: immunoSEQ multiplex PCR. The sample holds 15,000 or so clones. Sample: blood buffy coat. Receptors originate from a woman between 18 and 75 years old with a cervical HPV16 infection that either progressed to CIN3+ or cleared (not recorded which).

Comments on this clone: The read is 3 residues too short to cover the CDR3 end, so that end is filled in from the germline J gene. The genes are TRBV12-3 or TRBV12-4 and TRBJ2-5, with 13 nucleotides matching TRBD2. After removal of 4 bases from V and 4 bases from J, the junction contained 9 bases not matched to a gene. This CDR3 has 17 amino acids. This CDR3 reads CASSSLRTSGGGETQYF. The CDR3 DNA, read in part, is TGTGCCAGCAGTTCCCTTCGGACTAGCGGGGGAGGAGAGACC.

The sequenced CDR3 bases are TGTGCCAGCAGTTCGTCCATAGCGGGGGGGATCGAGACC. It is translated as CASSSSIAGGIET. The entire CDR3 protein is CASSSSIAGGIETQYF. The V and J genes are TRBV12-3 or TRBV12-4 and TRBJ2-5, with 11 bases fitting TRBD2. With the read ending 3 residues before the CDR3 end, the germline J gene is used to fill in that end. The CDR3 spans 16 residues. Losses at the gene ends were 4 bases for V and 5 bases for J; bases not matched to a gene: 9.

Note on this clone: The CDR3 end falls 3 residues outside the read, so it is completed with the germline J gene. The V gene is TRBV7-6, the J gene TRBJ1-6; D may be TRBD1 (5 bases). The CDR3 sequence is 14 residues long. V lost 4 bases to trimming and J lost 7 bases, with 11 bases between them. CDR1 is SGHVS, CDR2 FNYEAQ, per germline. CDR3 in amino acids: CASSYGDFNSPLHF. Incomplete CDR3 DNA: TGTGCCAGCAGCTATGGGGACTTCAATTCACCC. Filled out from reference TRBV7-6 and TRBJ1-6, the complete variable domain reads GAGVSQSPRYKVTKRGQDVALRCDPISGHVSLYWYRQALGQGPEFLTYFNYEAQQDKSGLPNDRFSAERPEGSISTLTIQRTEQRDSAMYRCASSYGDFNSPLHFGNGTRLTVT.

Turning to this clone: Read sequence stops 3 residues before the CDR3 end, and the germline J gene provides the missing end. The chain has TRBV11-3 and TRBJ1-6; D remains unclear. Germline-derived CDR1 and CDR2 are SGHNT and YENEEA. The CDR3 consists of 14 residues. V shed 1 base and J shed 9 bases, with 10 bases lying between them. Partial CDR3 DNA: TGTGCCAGCAGCTTAGGGCGGCAGACTTCACCC. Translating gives CASSLGRQTSP. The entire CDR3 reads CASSLGRQTSPLHF.

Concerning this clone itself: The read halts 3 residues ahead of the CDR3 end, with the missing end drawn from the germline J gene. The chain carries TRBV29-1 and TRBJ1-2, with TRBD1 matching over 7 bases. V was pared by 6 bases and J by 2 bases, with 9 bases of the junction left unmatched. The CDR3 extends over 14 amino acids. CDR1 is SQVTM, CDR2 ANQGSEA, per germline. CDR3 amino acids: CSVGIGGANYGYTF. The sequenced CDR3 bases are TGCAGCGTGGGGATAGGGGGCGCGAACTATGGC.

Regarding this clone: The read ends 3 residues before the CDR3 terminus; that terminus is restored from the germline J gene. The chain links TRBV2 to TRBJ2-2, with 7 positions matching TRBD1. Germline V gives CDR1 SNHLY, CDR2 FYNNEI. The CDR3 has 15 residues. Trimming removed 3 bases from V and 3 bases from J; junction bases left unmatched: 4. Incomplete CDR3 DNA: TGTGCCAGCAGTGATAGGACAGGATACACCGGGGAG. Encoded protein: CASSDRTGYTGE. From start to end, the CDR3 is CASSDRTGYTGELFF. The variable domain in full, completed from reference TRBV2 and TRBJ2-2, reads EPEVTQTPSHQVTQMGQEVILRCVPISNHLYFYWYRQILGQKVEFLVSFYNNEISEKSEIFDDQFSVERPDGSNFTLKIRSTKLEDSAMYFCASSDRTGYTGELFFGEGSRLTVL.

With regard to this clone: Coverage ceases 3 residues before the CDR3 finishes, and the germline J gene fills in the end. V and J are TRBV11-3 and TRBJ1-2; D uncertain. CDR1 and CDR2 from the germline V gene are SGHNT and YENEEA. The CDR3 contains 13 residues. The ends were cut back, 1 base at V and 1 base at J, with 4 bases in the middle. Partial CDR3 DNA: TGTGCCAGCAGCTTAGGCGTTAACTATGGC. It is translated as CASSLGVNYG. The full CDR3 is CASSLGVNYGYTF.

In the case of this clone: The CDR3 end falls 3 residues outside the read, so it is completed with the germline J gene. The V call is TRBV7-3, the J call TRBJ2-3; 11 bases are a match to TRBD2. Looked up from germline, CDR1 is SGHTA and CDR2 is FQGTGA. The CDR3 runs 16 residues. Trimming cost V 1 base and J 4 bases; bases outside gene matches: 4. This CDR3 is CASSLSSGGGPDTQYF. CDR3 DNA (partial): TGTGCCAGCAGCTTAAGTAGCGGGGGGGGACCAGATACG. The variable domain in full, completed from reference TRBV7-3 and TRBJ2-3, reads GAGVSQTPSNKVTEKGKYVELRCDPISGHTALYWYRQSLGQGPEFLIYFQGTGAADDSGLPNDRFFAVRPEGSVSTLKIQRTERGDSAVYLCASSLSSGGGPDTQYFGPGTRLTVL.

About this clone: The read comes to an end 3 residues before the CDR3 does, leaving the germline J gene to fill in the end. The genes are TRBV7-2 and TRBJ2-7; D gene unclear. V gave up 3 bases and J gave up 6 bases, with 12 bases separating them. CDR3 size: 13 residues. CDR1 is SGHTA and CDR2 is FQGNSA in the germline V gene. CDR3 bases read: TGTGCCAGCAGCTTCAACACCGCCTCCGAG. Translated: CASSFNTASE. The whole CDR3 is CASSFNTASEQYF.

CDR3 DNA (partial): TGTGCCACCCGGACTGAAGCTAACTATGGT. Protein: CATRTEANYG. The whole CDR3 sequence reads CATRTEANYGQYF. The chain has TRBV2 and TRBJ2-4, with D possibly matching TRBD2 (5 bases). The read comes to an end 3 residues before the CDR3 does, leaving the germline J gene to fill in the end. Germline assignment: CDR1 SNHLY and CDR2 FYNNEI. CDR3 size: 13 residues.

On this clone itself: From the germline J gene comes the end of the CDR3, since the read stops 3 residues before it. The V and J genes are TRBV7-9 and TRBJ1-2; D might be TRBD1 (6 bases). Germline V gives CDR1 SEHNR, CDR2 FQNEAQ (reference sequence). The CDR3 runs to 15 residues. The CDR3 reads CASSLEGGYYNDYTF. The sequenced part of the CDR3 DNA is TGTGCCAGCAGCTTAGAAGGGGGTTACTACAATGAC. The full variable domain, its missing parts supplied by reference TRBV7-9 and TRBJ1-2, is DTGVSQNPRHKITKRGQNVTFRCDPISEHNRLYWYRQTLGQGPEFLTYFQNEAQLEKSRLLSDRFSAERPKGSFSTLEIQRTEQGDSAMYLCASSLEGGYYNDYTFGSGTRLTVV.

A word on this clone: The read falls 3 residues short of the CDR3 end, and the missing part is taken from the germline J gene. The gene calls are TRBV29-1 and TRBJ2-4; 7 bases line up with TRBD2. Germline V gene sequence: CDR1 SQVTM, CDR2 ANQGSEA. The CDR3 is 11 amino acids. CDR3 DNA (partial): TGCAGCGGGGTGGGGGGGAATGGT. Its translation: CSGVGGNG. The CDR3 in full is CSGVGGNGQYF.

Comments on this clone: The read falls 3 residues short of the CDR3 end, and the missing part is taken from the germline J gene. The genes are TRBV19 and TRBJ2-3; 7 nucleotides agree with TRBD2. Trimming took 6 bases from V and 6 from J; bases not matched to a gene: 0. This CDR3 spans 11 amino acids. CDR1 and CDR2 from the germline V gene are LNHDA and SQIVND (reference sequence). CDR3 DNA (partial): TGTGCCAGTAGCGGGGGGGATACG. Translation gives CASSGGDT. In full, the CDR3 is CASSGGDTQYF.

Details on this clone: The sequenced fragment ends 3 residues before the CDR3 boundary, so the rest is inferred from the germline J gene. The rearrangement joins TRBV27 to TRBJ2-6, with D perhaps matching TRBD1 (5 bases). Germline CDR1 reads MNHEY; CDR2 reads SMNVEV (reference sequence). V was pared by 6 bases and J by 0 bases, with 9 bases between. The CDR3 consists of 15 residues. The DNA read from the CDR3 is TGTGCCAGCAGGGACCAGGGCTCTGGGGCCAACGTC. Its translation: CASRDQGSGANV. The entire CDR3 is CASRDQGSGANVLTF.